The 20 T cell receptor beta chains presented below share a single source sample, sequenced in a study of shared clonotypes between healthy human individuals. Sequencing used immunoSEQ multiplex PCR; TCRdb keeps in-frame clones, though not all of them. The sample consists of 2 million to 3 million clones, 80% to 95% of them appearing once. Sequencing was done on a sample of naive CD4+ T cells from PBMCs. As to subset: CD45RA+ positively selected. Every receptor here comes from a man between 18 and 29 years old in good health. Some clones in this sample may be carry-over from other donors' samples.

The CDR3 sequence: CASSVGGGTSGRNIGYNEQFF. Written as DNA, the CDR3 is TGTGCCAGCAGCGTAGGAGGGGGGACTAGCGGGAGGAATATCGGCTACAATGAGCAGTTCTTC. V and J are TRBV9 and TRBJ2-1, with 15 bases matching TRBD2. V trimming: 0 bases; J trimming: 3 bases; junction bases outside the gene matches: 13. In germline, CDR1 is SGDLS, CDR2 YYNGEE. CDR3 length: 21 residues.

The rearrangement uses TRBV2 and TRBJ1-1; the D gene is possibly TRBD1 (6 bases). Trimming removed 5 bases at V and 4 bases at J, with 20 bases between. This CDR3 is built from 16 residues. CDR1 is SNHLY and CDR2 is FYNNEI in the germline V gene. The CDR3 is CASSYRVLPGGTEAFF. The CDR3 DNA reads TGTGCCAGCAGTTACAGGGTCTTACCGGGGGGCACTGAAGCTTTCTTT.

The chain employs TRBV5-1 and TRBJ1-2, with TRBD1 identical over 10 bases. Germline trimming cut 3 bases from V and 1 base from J; bases unmatched to any gene: 3. Germline V gene lookup returns CDR1 SGHRS and CDR2 YFSETQ. This CDR3 is built from 15 residues. CDR3 sequence (DNA): TGCGCCAGCAGCTCGAGGGACAGGGGTAACTATGGCTACACCTTC. Encoded protein: CASSSRDRGNYGYTF.

To note about this clone: This sample also contains other DNA sequences that code for the same CDR3. This chain uses TRBV19 with TRBJ2-2, with D possibly being TRBD1 (6 bases). The CDR3 runs 13 residues. CDR1 is LNHDA, CDR2 SQIVND, per germline (reference sequence). The V gene lost 5 bases and the J gene lost 5 bases, with 9 bases spanning the gap. The CDR3 region is CASSVQGTGELFF. In DNA, the CDR3 is TGTGCCAGTAGTGTTCAGGGGACCGGGGAGCTGTTTTTT.

The chain links TRBV18 to TRBJ1-3; D is unclear. Looked up from germline, CDR1 is KGHSH and CDR2 is LQKENI. This CDR3 has 14 amino acids. V shed 6 bases and J shed 0 bases, with 9 bases lying between them. This CDR3 is CASSDSRSGNTIYF. In DNA form, the CDR3 reads TGTGCCAGCTCTGATAGCCGCTCTGGAAACACCATATATTTT.

The V gene is TRBV6-5, the J gene TRBJ1-4, with a tentative D call TRBD1 (6 bases). Germline CDR1 MNHEY, CDR2 SVGAGI. The CDR3 sequence is 15 residues long. V was trimmed by 2 bases and J by 5 bases, leaving 12 bases between them. This CDR3 reads CASSYGGAENEKLFF. DNA for the CDR3: TGTGCCAGCAGTTACGGGGGGGCGGAGAATGAAAAACTGTTTTTT.

This chain joins TRBV7-2 and TRBJ2-7, with 13 bases aligning to TRBD2. With 2 bases clipped from V and 8 bases from J, the junction kept 6 bases outside the gene matches. The CDR3 is 15 residues long. Germline V gives CDR1 SGHTA, CDR2 FQGNSA. The CDR3 loop reads CASSLITSGRGKQYF. The CDR3 DNA is TGTGCCAGCAGCTTAATAACTAGCGGGAGGGGAAAGCAGTACTTC.

V gene TRBV6-6 combines with J gene TRBJ2-1; 10 bases agree with TRBD2. V lost 6 bases to trimming and J lost 6 bases; unmatched junction nucleotides: 8. The CDR3 spans 15 residues. Germline values: CDR1 MNHNY, CDR2 SVGAGI (reference sequence). The chain's CDR3 is CASRPPGTSVNEQFF. The CDR3 DNA reads as TGTGCCAGCAGACCCCCCGGGACTAGCGTCAATGAGCAGTTCTTC.

The J gene is TRBJ1-5, the V gene TRBV6-5, with D uncertain. Germline CDR1 is MNHEY and CDR2 is SVGAGI. The CDR3 runs to 15 residues. The V and J ends lost 0 bases and 5 bases respectively, with 11 bases between them. The CDR3 spells CASSYSKGSHQPQHF. The CDR3 DNA reads as TGTGCCAGCAGTTACTCGAAAGGGTCGCATCAGCCCCAGCATTTT.

The J gene is TRBJ2-3, the V gene TRBV10-1, with D possibly matching TRBD2 (5 bases). Trimming removed 4 bases from V and 4 bases from J, with 6 bases in between. The CDR3 spans 12 residues. CDR1 WNHNN and CDR2 SYGVQD come from the germline V gene (reference sequence). CDR3 DNA: TGCGCCAGCAGTGCGGGATCAGATACGCAGTATTTT. It translates to CASSAGSDTQYF.

The chain has TRBV5-1 and TRBJ2-7; TRBD2 is a possible D gene (6 bases). The CDR3 covers 14 residues. Germline V lookup: CDR1 SGHRS, CDR2 YFSETQ. The V and J ends lost 4 bases and 3 bases respectively, with 14 bases between them. Here the CDR3 reads CASSRERTNYEQYF. CDR3 DNA sequence: TGCGCCAGCAGCCGGGAGCGGACAAACTACGAGCAGTACTTC.

The J gene is TRBJ1-4, the V gene TRBV18; 7 bases align to TRBD1. The V and J ends lost 8 bases and 8 bases, in that order; junction bases with no gene match: 5. This CDR3 is 12 amino acids long. Germline CDR1 and CDR2: KGHSH and LQKENI. The DNA of the CDR3 is TGTGCCAGCGCGACAGGGAGCGAAAAACTGTTTTTT. As protein: CASATGSEKLFF.

V usage is TRBV2 and J usage is TRBJ1-1, with D unresolved. CDR1 and CDR2 (germline): SNHLY, FYNNEI. CDR3 length equals 16 residues. The germline V and J ends were trimmed by 8 bases and 4 bases, with 23 bases remaining between them. CDR3 DNA sequence: TGTGCCAGCTCGAAGTCAGTCGAGAGTGTAATCACTGAAGCTTTCTTT. Translating gives CASSKSVESVITEAFF.

This chain uses TRBV5-1 with TRBJ1-1; D ambiguous. This CDR3 is 14 amino acids long. V lost 0 bases to trimming and J lost 4 bases, with 10 bases between them. Germline CDR1 reads SGHRS; CDR2 reads YFSETQ. CDR3 sequence: CASSLELDATEAFF. The CDR3 DNA reads as TGCGCCAGCAGCTTGGAACTCGATGCCACTGAAGCTTTCTTT.

V gene TRBV6-4 combines with J gene TRBJ2-1; the match to TRBD2 covers 12 bases. From germline, CDR1 is MRHNA and CDR2 SNTAGT. This CDR3 is 16 amino acids long. V lost 2 bases to trimming and J lost 6 bases; unmatched junction nucleotides: 5. The chain's CDR3 is CASSDHGLAGTNEQFF. As DNA, the CDR3 is TGTGCCAGCAGTGACCACGGACTAGCGGGAACCAATGAGCAGTTCTTC.

The rearrangement links TRBV29-1 to TRBJ2-3; TRBD2 aligns across 10 bases. This CDR3 is 14 amino acids long. CDR1 is SQVTM and CDR2 is ANQGSEA in the germline V gene. The V gene end was trimmed by 6 bases and the J gene end by 8 bases; junction bases not matched to a gene: 11. CDR3 DNA: TGCAGCGTCGATAGCGGGAGGCCACCAGTTACGCAGTATTTT. Translating it yields CSVDSGRPPVTQYF.

For the CDR3, the DNA is TGCGCCAGCAGCTTGGCCCAGGGCACAGATACGCAGTATTTT. Protein product: CASSLAQGTDTQYF. J is TRBJ2-3 and V is TRBV5-1; D is undetermined. V gave up 0 bases and J gave up 1 base, with 6 bases separating them. Germline CDR1 and CDR2: SGHRS and YFSETQ. CDR3 size: 14 residues.

The chain joins TRBV9 to TRBJ2-3, with 13 bases aligning to TRBD2. J was trimmed by 6 bases and V by 4 bases; bases with no gene match: 11. There are 17 residues in the CDR3. Germline V lookup: CDR1 SGDLS, CDR2 YYNGEE. The CDR3 protein is CASSPRLAGGPWDTQYF. The CDR3 DNA follows: TGTGCCAGCAGCCCAAGACTAGCGGGAGGTCCCTGGGATACGCAGTATTTT. Supplemented by reference TRBV9 and TRBJ2-3, the full variable domain reads DSGVTQTPKHLITATGQRVTLRCSPRSGDLSVYWYQQSLDQGLQFLIQYYNGEERAKGNILERFSAQQFPDLHSELNLSSLELGDSALYFCASSPRLAGGPWDTQYFGPGTRLTVL.

CDR3 DNA: TGTGCCTGGCGCTGGGACAGGGGAGGCGAGCAGTACTTC. Translated, it gives CAWRWDRGGEQYF. This chain connects TRBV30 to TRBJ2-7, with 10 bases fitting TRBD1. The germline CDR1 and CDR2 sequences are GTSNPN and SVGIG (reference sequence). This CDR3 is built from 13 residues. V trimming: 5 bases; J trimming: 6 bases; junction bases outside the gene matches: 7.

The gene calls are TRBV7-8 and TRBJ2-1, with D possibly called TRBD1 or TRBD2 (5 bases each). Germline CDR1 is SGHVS and CDR2 is FQNEAQ. This CDR3 region has 16 residues. Trimming took off 1 base at V and 0 bases at J, with 10 bases between the two ends. CDR3 amino acids: CASSLDPGPSYNEQFF. CDR3 sequence (DNA): TGTGCCAGCAGCTTAGACCCGGGGCCCTCCTACAATGAGCAGTTCTTC.